This entry concerns a single TCR beta chain. The antigen is undetermined. The sample is drawn from a study of regulatory T cells in long-lasting Graves disease. Whole-study findings and limits: Segments TRBV28, TRBJ1-2 and TRBJ2-5 showed preferential usage in persistent disease.

V lost 5 bases and J lost 1; bases outside the gene matches: 5. Germline assignment: CDR1 MNHEY and CDR2 SMNVEV (reference sequence). The CDR3 totals 14 residues. The time point is: persistent/refractory GD, antithyroid drugs over 5 years with positive TRAb. PBMC RNA was the source of the TCR library. According to the study, TCR beta libraries were built with iRepertoire HTBI primers and CDR3-region Arm-PCR. TCRdb used MiXCR to reprocess the multiplex PCR reads, holding one entry per CDR3 protein. This sample has fewer than 450,000 distinct CDR3 sequences, with more than 20% found just once. The sequence was obtained from a female donor with Graves disease. This specimen consisted of peripheral blood mononuclear cells (PBMCs), obtained when the disease was refractory, from a patient treated with antithyroid drugs. J is TRBJ2-7 and V is TRBV27, with 7 bases that match TRBD1. The CDR3 DNA reads as TGTGCCAGCAGTCCACAGGGGCCGTCCTACGAGCAGTACTTC. As protein: CASSPQGPSYEQYF.